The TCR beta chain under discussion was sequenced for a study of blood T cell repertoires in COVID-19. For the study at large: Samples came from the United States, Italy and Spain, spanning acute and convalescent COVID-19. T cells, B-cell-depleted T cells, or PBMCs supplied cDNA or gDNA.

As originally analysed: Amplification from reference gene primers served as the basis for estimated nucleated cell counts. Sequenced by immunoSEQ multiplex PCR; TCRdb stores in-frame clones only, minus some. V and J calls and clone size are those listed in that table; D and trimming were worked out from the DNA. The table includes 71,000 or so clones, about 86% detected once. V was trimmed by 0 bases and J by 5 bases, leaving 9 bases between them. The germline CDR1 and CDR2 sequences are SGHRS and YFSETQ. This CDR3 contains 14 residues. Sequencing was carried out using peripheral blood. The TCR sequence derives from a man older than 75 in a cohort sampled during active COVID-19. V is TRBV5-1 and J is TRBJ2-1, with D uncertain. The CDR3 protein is CASSLELAHNEQFF. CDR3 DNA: TGCGCCAGCAGCTTGGAATTAGCCCACAATGAGCAGTTCTTC.